This passage covers 30 T cell receptor beta chains from one sample sequenced in a study of cytomegalovirus exposure and HLA in healthy donors. This PCR relied on a set of 60 Vbeta primers and 13 Jbeta primers. This table comes from immunoSEQ multiplex PCR, and its TCRdb copy is limited to in-frame clones, with some not included. The data show 150,000 to 200,000 clones, 70% to 80% seen once. The specimen was PBMCs. The receptors here all came from a woman aged 25 to 45 in good health and CMV-seropositive.

With regard to this clone: At one boundary the junction diverges from the germline segment, which might be a read error. The rearrangement joins TRBV7-7 to TRBJ1-4; possibly TRBD1 for D (6 bases). Germline V gene lookup returns CDR1 SSHAT and CDR2 FNYEAQ (reference sequence). This CDR3 contains 18 residues. CDR3 protein: CASSSRGQGKYTNEKLFF. Written as DNA, the CDR3 is TGTGCTAGCAGCTCTAGAGGTCAGGGGAAGTATACTAATGAAAAACTGTTTTTT.

This sequence joins TRBV28 and TRBJ1-1, with 7 bases matching TRBD1. V dropped 7 bases and J dropped 4; count of bases not matched to a gene: 6. The CDR3 covers 13 residues. CDR1 is MDHEN, CDR2 SYDVKM, per germline. CDR3 loop: CASTATGPTEAFF. CDR3 coding DNA: TGTGCCAGCACCGCGACAGGGCCCACTGAAGCTTTCTTT.

V is TRBV11-2 and J is TRBJ1-6, with TRBD1 as a possible D gene (6 bases). Looked up from germline, CDR1 is SGHAT and CDR2 is FQNNGV. V was pared by 5 bases and J by 5 bases, with 10 bases between. CDR3 length: 14 residues. The CDR3 DNA reads TGTGCCAGCAGCCTTGAGGGGGATAATTCACCCCTCCACTTT. Amino acid sequence: CASSLEGDNSPLHF. The full variable domain, completed using reference TRBV11-2 and TRBJ1-6, is EAGVAQSPRYKIIEKRQSVAFWCNPISGHATLYWYQQILGQGPKLLIQFQNNGVVDDSQLPKDRFSAERLKGVDSTLKIQPAKLEDSAVYLCASSLEGDNSPLHFGNGTRLTVT.

V gene TRBV19 combines with J gene TRBJ2-4; 7 positions agree with TRBD1. This CDR3 has 14 amino acids. Germline-derived CDR1 and CDR2 are LNHDA and SQIVND (reference sequence). The V and J ends lost 7 bases and 0 bases, in that order; junction bases with no gene match: 3. DNA for the CDR3: TGTGCCAGTAACTACAGGGGAGCCAAAAACATTCAGTACTTC. It encodes CASNYRGAKNIQYF.

V gene TRBV6-1 combines with J gene TRBJ2-2, with D possibly matching TRBD2 (5 bases). The CDR3 runs 16 residues. V lost 2 bases, J lost 2 bases, and 12 bases lay in between. CDR1 MNHNS and CDR2 SASEGT come from the germline V gene. CDR3 sequence reads: CASSETLRGNTGELFF. The CDR3 DNA follows: TGTGCCAGCAGTGAAACTCTCCGGGGAAACACCGGGGAGCTGTTTTTT.

J is TRBJ1-4 and V is TRBV6-5; D may be TRBD1 (5 bases). Trimming took 5 bases from V and 10 from J, leaving 20 bases between them. CDR1 and CDR2 from the germline V gene are MNHEY and SVGAGI. This CDR3 region has 15 residues. The CDR3 DNA sequence: TGTGCCAGCAGTCGGGAGCCGGGGCCTGGGGGAAAACTGTTTTTT. Residues: CASSREPGPGGKLFF.

The V call is TRBV11-2, the J call TRBJ1-3; possible D gene TRBD1, 6 bases. The V and J ends lost 6 bases and 4 bases respectively, with 10 bases between them. CDR1 is SGHAT, CDR2 FQNNGV, per germline. This CDR3 is 13 amino acids long. The CDR3 region is CASSPGVGNTIYF. The CDR3 DNA sequence: TGTGCCAGCAGTCCAGGGGTCGGAAACACCATATATTTT.

This clone has just a few counts. The V and J genes are TRBV6-5 and TRBJ1-6, with D possibly matching TRBD1 (6 bases). CDR1 MNHEY and CDR2 SVGAGI come from the germline V gene. The V gene lost 6 bases and the J gene lost 4 bases, with 13 bases spanning the gap. The CDR3 consists of 15 residues. DNA of the CDR3: TGTGCCAGCAGGGGCTTAAGGGGGTATAATTCACCCCTCCACTTT. It encodes CASRGLRGYNSPLHF.

The rearrangement links TRBV28 to TRBJ2-7, with 8 bases lining up with TRBD2. The V and J ends lost 9 bases and 3 bases, in that order; junction bases with no gene match: 13. This CDR3 has 15 residues. Germline V gene lookup returns CDR1 MDHEN and CDR2 SYDVKM. DNA for the CDR3: TGTGCCAGTACCCCGACCAGCGGGAGTAACTACGAGCAGTACTTC. Its translation: CASTPTSGSNYEQYF. Filled out from reference TRBV28 and TRBJ2-7, the complete variable domain reads DVKVTQSSRYLVKRTGEKVFLECVQDMDHENMFWYRQDPGLGLRLIYFSYDVKMKEKGDIPEGYSVSREKKERFSLILESASTNQTSMYLCASTPTSGSNYEQYFGPGTRLTVT.

V gene TRBV5-1 combines with J gene TRBJ2-7, with 7 bases identical to TRBD1. Germline lookup yields CDR1 SGHRS and CDR2 YFSETQ. Unmatched junction bases numbered 8, after V lost 2 bases and J lost 3 bases. The CDR3 extends over 15 amino acids. CDR3 sequence reads: CASSFDRARFYEQYF. CDR3 nucleotide sequence: TGCGCCAGCAGCTTTGACAGGGCGAGATTCTACGAGCAGTACTTC.

The CDR3 DNA follows: TGTGCCAGCGGGCTAACCCGCGTCACCGGGGAGCTGTTTTTT. Its protein is CASGLTRVTGELFF. The genes are TRBV11-1 and TRBJ2-2; D ambiguous. The V and J ends lost 8 bases and 4 bases respectively, with 14 bases between them. Germline CDR1 is SGHAT and CDR2 is FQDESV (reference sequence). CDR3 size: 14 residues.

The chain links TRBV4-1 to TRBJ1-2; TRBD1 aligns across 9 bases. The CDR3 contains 15 residues. The germline CDR1 and CDR2 sequences are MGHRA and YSYEKL. V shed 4 bases and J 7 bases; nucleotides not matched to a gene: 10. The CDR3 here is CASSPLAGQGSGYTF. The CDR3 nucleotides are TGCGCCAGCAGCCCACTCGCGGGACAGGGCAGTGGCTACACCTTC.

The genes are TRBV18 and TRBJ1-3; no clear D. The length of the CDR3 is 13 residues. Per the germline V gene, CDR1 is KGHSH and CDR2 is LQKENI. Trimming removed 6 bases at V and 1 base at J, with 7 bases between. In DNA, the CDR3 is TGTGCCAGCTCCATGTTTTCTGGAAACACCATATATTTT. It codes for CASSMFSGNTIYF. The full variable domain, its missing parts supplied by reference TRBV18 and TRBJ1-3, is NAGVMQNPRHLVRRRGQEARLRCSPMKGHSHVYWYRQLPEEGLKFMVYLQKENIIDESGMPKERFSAEFPKEGPSILRIQQVVRGDSAAYFCASSMFSGNTIYFGEGSWLTVV.

V and J are TRBV5-1 and TRBJ1-3; 7 bases agree with TRBD1. With V trimmed by 4 bases and J by 2 bases, 6 bases remained unmatched. The CDR3 runs to 15 residues. Per the germline V gene, CDR1 is SGHRS and CDR2 is YFSETQ. CDR3 sequence: CASSPATGPGNTIYF. The CDR3, as DNA: TGCGCCAGCAGCCCGGCGACAGGGCCTGGAAACACCATATATTTT.

This clone appeared a few times. The rearrangement links TRBV15 to TRBJ2-2, with 8 bases fitting TRBD2. CDR1 and CDR2 (germline): LNHNV, YYDKDF (reference sequence). The V gene end was trimmed by 5 bases and the J gene end by 0 bases; junction bases not matched to a gene: 11. The CDR3 runs 18 residues. The CDR3 DNA reads as TGTGCCACCAGCTCCCGGGCGGGCGGGGGGACGAACACCGGGGAGCTGTTTTTT. It translates to CATSSRAGGGTNTGELFF.

This clone was seen a few times. The rearrangement links TRBV9 to TRBJ2-3; 8 nucleotides match TRBD2. J lost 0 bases, V lost 2 bases, and 5 bases had no gene match. This CDR3 region has 16 residues. The germline V gene encodes CDR1 SGDLS and CDR2 YYNGEE. The CDR3 nucleotides read TGTGCCAGCAGCGTCGGTAGCGGGGCTAGCACAGATACGCAGTATTTT. Residues: CASSVGSGASTDTQYF. The full variable domain, completed using reference TRBV9 and TRBJ2-3, is DSGVTQTPKHLITATGQRVTLRCSPRSGDLSVYWYQQSLDQGLQFLIQYYNGEERAKGNILERFSAQQFPDLHSELNLSSLELGDSALYFCASSVGSGASTDTQYFGPGTRLTVL.

The chain links TRBV11-3 to TRBJ1-1; TRBD1 matches at 8 bases. Germline V gives CDR1 SGHNT, CDR2 YENEEA. The CDR3 is 13 residues long. V gave up 5 bases and J gave up 4 bases; unmatched junction bases: 3. CDR3 region: CASSQQGGTEAFF. In nucleotides, the CDR3 is TGTGCCAGCAGCCAACAGGGGGGCACTGAAGCTTTCTTT.

The V call is TRBV7-3, the J call TRBJ2-1; D perhaps matches TRBD1 (5 bases). This CDR3 contains 14 residues. Per germline, CDR1 SGHTA and CDR2 FQGTGA. Trimming removed 6 bases from V and 10 bases from J, with 19 bases in between. The CDR3 nucleotides read TGTGCCAGCAGTCCTACAGGTCCCCCTACCGAGCAGTTCTTC. Translating gives CASSPTGPPTEQFF.

The genes are TRBV27 and TRBJ2-1, with 9 nucleotides matching TRBD2. In germline, CDR1 is MNHEY, CDR2 SMNVEV (reference sequence). V trimming: 7 bases; J trimming: 2 bases; junction bases outside the gene matches: 6. This CDR3 spans 15 amino acids. Here the CDR3 DNA reads TGTGCCAGCATTTCTTTAGCGGGGGCCTACAATGAGCAGTTCTTC. This encodes CASISLAGAYNEQFF.

The V call is TRBV28, the J call TRBJ2-7; 10 bases map to TRBD1. The V segment lost 2 bases and the J segment 5 bases; nucleotides outside the gene matches: 12. Germline V gene sequence: CDR1 MDHEN, CDR2 SYDVKM. The CDR3 extends over 17 amino acids. The CDR3 sequence: CASSLLLRRQGANEQYF. The CDR3 DNA reads as TGTGCCAGCAGTTTACTACTCAGGCGACAGGGGGCGAACGAGCAGTACTTC.

Ten or more counts support this clone. The chain combines TRBV4-2 with TRBJ1-2; D perhaps matches TRBD1 (6 bases). This CDR3 comprises 15 residues. The V gene lost 0 bases and the J gene lost 8 bases, with 16 bases spanning the gap. Germline V gene data show CDR1 as LGHNA and CDR2 as YNFKEQ. The CDR3 spells CASSQDPGRGEGYTF. CDR3 coding DNA: TGTGCCAGCAGCCAAGATCCGGGCAGGGGCGAGGGCTACACCTTC.

This sequence joins TRBV7-9 and TRBJ1-1; tentative D call: TRBD1 (5 bases). The germline V and J ends were trimmed by 4 bases and 10 bases, with 19 bases remaining between them. This CDR3 spans 14 amino acids. CDR1 and CDR2 (germline): SEHNR, FQNEAQ (reference sequence). The CDR3 here is CASSSVPGRGGAFF. The CDR3 DNA follows: TGTGCCAGCAGCTCCGTCCCGGGGCGGGGTGGAGCTTTCTTT.

This clone was detected a few times. This chain uses TRBV28 with TRBJ2-5; D is undetermined. CDR3 length: 11 residues. The V end lost 4 bases, the J end lost 8 bases, and 8 bases lay between the germline ends. The V gene's germline CDR1 is MDHEN and CDR2 SYDVKM. The CDR3 bases are TGTGCCAGCAGTTCAAGAGGAACCCAGTACTTC. Translated: CASSSRGTQYF.

The chain uses TRBV7-8 and TRBJ1-2; TRBD1 agrees at 11 bases. V shed 5 bases, J shed 4 bases, and the junction held 3 bases outside the gene matches. This CDR3 contains 14 residues. Germline V gene data show CDR1 as SGHVS and CDR2 as FQNEAQ. DNA for the CDR3: TGTGCCAGCAGCATCGGACAGGGGGCCTATGGCTACACCTTC. This codes for CASSIGQGAYGYTF.

The J gene is TRBJ2-7, the V gene TRBV19, with 9 bases fitting TRBD1. The V segment lost 1 base and the J segment 6 bases; nucleotides outside the gene matches: 7. Germline V gene data show CDR1 as LNHDA and CDR2 as SQIVND (reference sequence). The CDR3 sequence is 15 residues long. The CDR3 region is CASSIVGGQGGEQYF. Written as DNA, the CDR3 is TGTGCCAGTAGTATAGTTGGGGGACAGGGTGGCGAGCAGTACTTC.

The chain couples TRBV28 to TRBJ1-2; a possible D gene is TRBD1 (6 bases). V was clipped by 5 bases and J by 8 bases, with 15 bases between them. This CDR3 contains 13 residues. Germline assignment: CDR1 MDHEN and CDR2 SYDVKM. In DNA, the CDR3 is TGTGCCAGCAGTCTGCCTAGGGGGTTGGGCTACACCTTC. This gives the protein CASSLPRGLGYTF.

The chain recombines TRBV4-1 with TRBJ1-2; TRBD1 aligns across 10 bases. Trimming removed 4 bases from V and 3 bases from J; junction bases left unmatched: 2. Germline CDR1 is MGHRA and CDR2 is YSYEKL. The CDR3 covers 14 residues. CDR3 sequence reads: CASSRGQGDYGYTF. The CDR3 bases are TGCGCCAGCAGCCGAGGACAGGGGGACTATGGCTACACCTTC.

This chain links TRBV6-1 with TRBJ2-3; TRBD1 aligns across 10 bases. This CDR3 comprises 17 residues. V was pared by 0 bases and J by 3 bases, with 6 bases of the junction left unmatched. Germline CDR1 and CDR2: MNHNS and SASEGT. The CDR3 region is CASSEARDRGGTDTQYF. For the CDR3, the DNA is TGTGCCAGCAGTGAAGCCCGGGACAGGGGAGGGACAGATACGCAGTATTTT.

The chain carries TRBV4-2 and TRBJ2-2; TRBD2 aligns across 7 bases. Germline V CDR1 and CDR2: LGHNA, YNFKEQ. The J segment lost 4 bases and the V segment lost 0 bases, leaving 14 bases of the junction unmatched. The CDR3 is made up of 19 amino acids. CDR3 coding DNA: TGTGCCAGCAGCCAAGACGGGGGGTGGAGCGGGGTGCCCACCGGGGAGCTGTTTTTT. Translated: CASSQDGGWSGVPTGELFF.

The chain employs TRBV10-1 and TRBJ2-3; 10 bases are a match to TRBD2. The CDR3 contains 15 residues. The germline CDR1 and CDR2 sequences are WNHNN and SYGVQD (reference sequence). The V and J ends lost 3 bases and 4 bases, in that order; junction bases with no gene match: 4. The CDR3 nucleotides are TGCGCCAGCAGTGAAGGGCTAGCGGGGGCAGATACGCAGTATTTT. Its protein product is CASSEGLAGADTQYF.